This T cell receptor beta chain was sequenced for a study of T cells in Graves' hyperthyroidism and ophthalmopathy. Study results and limitations: Blood held most thyroid clonotypes expanded above 0.001 frequency.

This clonotype was seen many times. Its antigen is undetermined. Patients showing uncontrolled infection, other autoimmune disease, pregnancy or lactation were ineligible. TCR beta CDR3 regions were amplified from RNA. With the HTBI primer set, the TCR CDR3 went through a first round of RT-PCR. TCRdb reprocessed the multiplex PCR reads with MiXCR, giving one entry per CDR3 protein. The sample holds some 440,000 distinct CDR3 sequences, around a sixth seen once. Sequencing was done on a sample of blood. The sequence came from a woman aged 18-35 years with Graves' hyperthyroidism.

CDR3 loop: CASSPAGMSYEQYF. The CDR3, as DNA: TGTGCCAGCAGCCCCGCCGGGATGAGCTACGAGCAGTACTTC. V and J are TRBV7-2 and TRBJ2-7, with a possible D match to TRBD2 (5 bases). The CDR3 loop spans 14 amino acids. In germline, CDR1 is SGHTA, CDR2 FQGNSA. Trimming took off 5 bases at V and 3 bases at J, with 14 bases between the two ends. Combining the CDR3 with reference TRBV7-2 and TRBJ2-7 gives the whole variable domain GAGVSQSPSNKVTEKGKDVELRCDPISGHTALYWYRQSLGQGLEFLIYFQGNSAPDKSGLPSDRFSAERTGGSVSTLTIQRTQQEDSAVYLCASSPAGMSYEQYFGPGTRLTVT.